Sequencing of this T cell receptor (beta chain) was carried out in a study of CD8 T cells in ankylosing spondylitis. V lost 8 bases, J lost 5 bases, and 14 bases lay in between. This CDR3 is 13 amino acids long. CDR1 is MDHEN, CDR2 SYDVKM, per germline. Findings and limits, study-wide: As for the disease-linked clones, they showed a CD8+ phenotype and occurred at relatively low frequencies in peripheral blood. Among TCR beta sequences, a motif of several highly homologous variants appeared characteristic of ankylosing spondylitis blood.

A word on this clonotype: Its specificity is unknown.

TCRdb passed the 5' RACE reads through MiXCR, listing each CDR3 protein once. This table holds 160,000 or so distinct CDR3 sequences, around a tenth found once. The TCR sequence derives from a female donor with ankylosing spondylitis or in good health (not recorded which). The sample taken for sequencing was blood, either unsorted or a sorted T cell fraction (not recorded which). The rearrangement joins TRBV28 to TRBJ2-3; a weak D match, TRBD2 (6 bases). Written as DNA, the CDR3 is TGTGCCAGCGGGCGGCTAGCGAGAGATACGCAGTATTTT. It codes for CASGRLARDTQYF.